This T cell receptor (beta chain) is drawn from a study of blood T cell repertoires in COVID-19. Background on the study: Samples representing acute and convalescent COVID-19 were sourced from the United States, Italy and Spain. From T cells, B-cell-depleted T cells, or PBMCs came the material, which was cDNA or gDNA.

Everyone who took part was about 18 to 89 years old, and they came from 24 US areas. Assignment of participants to cohorts was predicated upon participant-reported clinical history. The CDR3 sequence is 16 residues long. Per the germline V gene, CDR1 is SNHLY and CDR2 is FYNNEI. V shed 2 bases and J shed 2 bases, with 12 bases lying between them. Assay: immunoSEQ multiplex PCR; the TCRdb copy retains only in-frame clones and omits some. The data hold 120,000 to 150,000 clones, with roughly 86% observed a single time. This TCR was recovered from a woman in her forties or fifties with acute COVID-19. The chain combines TRBV2 with TRBJ2-2; D gene unclear. Sequenced input: PBMCs or T cells enriched from blood (not recorded which). Written as DNA, the CDR3 is TGTGCCAGCAGTGAAAATGGGCATATAAACACCGGGGAGCTGTTTTTT. This translates into CASSENGHINTGELFF.